This T cell receptor beta chain appears in the sequencing data of a study of cytomegalovirus exposure and HLA in healthy donors. Remarks on this clone: No antigen is known for it.

Trimming cost V 1 base and J 8 bases, with 17 bases left between them. CDR1 and CDR2 from the germline V gene are LNHNV and YYDKDF (reference sequence). The CDR3 is 15 residues long. Researchers ran the PCR with 60 Vbeta and 13 Jbeta primers. TCRdb's table, derived via immunoSEQ multiplex PCR, lists solely in-frame clones and lacks some. The profile covers under 150,000 clones, with roughly 83% appearing a single time and 1% to 1.5% taken by the ten largest. Study-level results: Analysis was carried out at a later point, and it linked a missense DCLRE1C variant to TCR beta V- and J-gene trimming. HLA alleles showed associations with 16,951 TCR beta sequences in a later analysis, at a 0.05 false discovery rate.

The sequenced sample was PBMCs. The clonotype was recovered from a girl aged 2 to 10 in good health and CMV-seronegative. This chain joins TRBV15 and TRBJ1-2; D remains unclear. CDR3 residues: CATSRVLGPSGGYTF. The DNA of the CDR3 is TGTGCCACCAGCAGAGTTTTGGGTCCCTCCGGGGGCTACACCTTC.